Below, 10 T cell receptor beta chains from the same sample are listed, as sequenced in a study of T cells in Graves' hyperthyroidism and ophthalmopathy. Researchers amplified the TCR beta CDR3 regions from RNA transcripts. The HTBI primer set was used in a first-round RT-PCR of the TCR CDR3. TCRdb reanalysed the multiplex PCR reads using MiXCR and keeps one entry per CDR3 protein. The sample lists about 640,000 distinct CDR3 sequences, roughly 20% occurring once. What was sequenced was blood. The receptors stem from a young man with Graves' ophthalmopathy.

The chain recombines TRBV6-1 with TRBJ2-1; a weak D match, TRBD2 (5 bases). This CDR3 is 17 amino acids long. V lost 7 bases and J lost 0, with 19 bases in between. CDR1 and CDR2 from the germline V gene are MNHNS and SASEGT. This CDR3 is CASIPVSGGSSYNEQFF. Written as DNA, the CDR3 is TGTGCCAGCATCCCCGTCAGCGGCGGAAGCTCCTACAATGAGCAGTTCTTC.

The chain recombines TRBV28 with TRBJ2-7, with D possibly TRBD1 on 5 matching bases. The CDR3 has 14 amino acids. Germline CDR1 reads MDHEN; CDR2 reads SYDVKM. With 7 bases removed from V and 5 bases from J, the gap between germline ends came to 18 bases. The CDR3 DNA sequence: TGTGCCAGCACCGTAGGGCGAAGGGGCCACGAGCAGTACTTC. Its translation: CASTVGRRGHEQYF.

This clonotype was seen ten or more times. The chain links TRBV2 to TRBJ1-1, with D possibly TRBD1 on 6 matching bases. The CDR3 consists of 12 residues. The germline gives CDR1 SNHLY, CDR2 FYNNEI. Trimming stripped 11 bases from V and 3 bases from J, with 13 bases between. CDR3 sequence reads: CARGGGDTEAFF. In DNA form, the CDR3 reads TGTGCCCGGGGAGGGGGGGACACTGAAGCTTTCTTT.

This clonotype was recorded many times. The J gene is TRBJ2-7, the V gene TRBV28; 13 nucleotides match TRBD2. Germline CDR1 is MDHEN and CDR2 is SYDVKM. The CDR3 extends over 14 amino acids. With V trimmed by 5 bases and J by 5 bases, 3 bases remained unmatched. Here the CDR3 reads CASSQTSGRDEQYF. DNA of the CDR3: TGTGCCAGCAGTCAAACTAGCGGGAGGGACGAGCAGTACTTC.

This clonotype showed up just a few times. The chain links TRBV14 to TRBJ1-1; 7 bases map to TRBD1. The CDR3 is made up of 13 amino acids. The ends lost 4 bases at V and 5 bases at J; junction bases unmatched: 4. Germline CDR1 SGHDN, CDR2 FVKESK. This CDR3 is CASSRHRGTEAFF. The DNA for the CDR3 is TGTGCCAGCAGCCGACACAGGGGAACTGAAGCTTTCTTT.

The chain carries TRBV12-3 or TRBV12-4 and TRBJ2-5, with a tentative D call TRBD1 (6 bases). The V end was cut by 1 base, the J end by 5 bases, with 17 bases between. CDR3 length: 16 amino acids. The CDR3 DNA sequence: TGTGCCAGCAGTTTAGGGGACAACATAAGGAGCGAGACCCAGTACTTC. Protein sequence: CASSLGDNIRSETQYF.

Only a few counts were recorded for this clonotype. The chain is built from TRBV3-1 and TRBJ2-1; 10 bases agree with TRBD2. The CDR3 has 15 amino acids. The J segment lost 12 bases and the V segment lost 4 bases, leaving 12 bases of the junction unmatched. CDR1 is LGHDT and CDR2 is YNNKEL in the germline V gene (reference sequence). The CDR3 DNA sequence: TGTGCCAGCAGCCTAGGGGCTAGCGGGGGAGCCGGGCAGTTCTTC. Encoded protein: CASSLGASGGAGQFF.

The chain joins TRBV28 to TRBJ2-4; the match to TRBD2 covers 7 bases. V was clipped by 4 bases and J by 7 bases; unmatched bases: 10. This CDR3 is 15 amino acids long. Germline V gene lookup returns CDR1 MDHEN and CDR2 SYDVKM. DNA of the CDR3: TGTGCCAGCAGTTCTCCGGGCTCCGGGGGGAACATTCAGTACTTC. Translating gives CASSSPGSGGNIQYF.

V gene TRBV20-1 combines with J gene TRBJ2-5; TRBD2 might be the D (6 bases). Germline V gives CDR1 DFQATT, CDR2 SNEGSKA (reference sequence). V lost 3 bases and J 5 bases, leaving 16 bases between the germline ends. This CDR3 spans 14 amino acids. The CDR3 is CSASGGPQGETQYF. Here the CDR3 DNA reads TGCAGTGCTAGTGGAGGGCCCCAGGGTGAGACCCAGTACTTC.

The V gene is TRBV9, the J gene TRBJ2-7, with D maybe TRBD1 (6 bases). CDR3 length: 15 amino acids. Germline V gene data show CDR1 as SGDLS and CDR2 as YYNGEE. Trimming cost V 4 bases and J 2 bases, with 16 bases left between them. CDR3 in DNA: TGTGCCAGCAGCCCCCGGACAGTCGGGACCTACGAGCAGTACTTC. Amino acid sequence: CASSPRTVGTYEQYF.